This TCR beta chain came from a study of response to subunit inactivated influenza vaccine (dated by TCRdb to about 2018). Describing the broader study: To follow how T cells responded to a trivalent subunit inactivated influenza vaccine, the researchers relied on deep quantitative profiling of the T cell receptor repertoire.

Library preparation was by RT-PCR. The instrument given in TCRdb is Illumina HiSeq 2500. TCRdb redid the processing of the public reads, applying fastp at Q25 and MiXCR, and retained in-frame beta chains. When rows share a CDR3 protein, they turn into one entry using the most common DNA and genes. The sample table records hundreds of thousands of distinct CDR3 sequences; around 20% of these occur just once. In total, the top ten clones hold 9.5% to 13% of the sample. In its sample, this clonotype was seen many times. The antigen it recognizes is unknown. No qualities accompany the bases; no much larger clone lies one base away. Germline trimming amounts to 5 bases on V and 6 bases on J, with 9 as the count of junction bases outside the gene matches. From the germline V gene, CDR1 is SGHVS and CDR2 is FQNEAQ. Including the terminal cysteine and phenylalanine, the CDR3 comprises 14 residues. CDR3 DNA only is kept here, 42 bases in frame from base 1.

The paper as a whole reports these results and caveats: The authors proposed that each seasonal influenza vaccination may bring in only a limited number of new T cells.

The clonotype comes from a middle-aged man who received an inactivated influenza vaccine. Donor details come from another sample of the same person, matched by shared clones. The sequences come from PBMCs from blood, collected approximately 5 days after vaccination. The sequence joins TRBV7-8 to TRBJ1-1; 7 nucleotides in the junction match TRBD1. The CDR3 region has the sequence CASSADRVVAEAFF. The DNA reads TGTGCCAGCAGCGCAGACAGGGTGGTAGCTGAAGCTTTCTTT.